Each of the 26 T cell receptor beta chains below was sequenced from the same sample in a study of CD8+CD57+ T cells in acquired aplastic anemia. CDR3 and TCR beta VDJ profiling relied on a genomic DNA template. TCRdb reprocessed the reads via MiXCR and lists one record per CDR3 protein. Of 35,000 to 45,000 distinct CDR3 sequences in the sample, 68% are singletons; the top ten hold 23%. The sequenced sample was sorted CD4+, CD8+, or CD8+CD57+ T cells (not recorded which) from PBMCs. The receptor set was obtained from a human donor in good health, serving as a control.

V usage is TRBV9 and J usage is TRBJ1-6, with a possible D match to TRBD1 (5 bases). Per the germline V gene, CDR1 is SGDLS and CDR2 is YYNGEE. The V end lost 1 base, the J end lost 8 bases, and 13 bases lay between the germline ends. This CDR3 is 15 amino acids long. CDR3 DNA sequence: TGTGCCAGCAGCGTAATGGAGACAGCACATTCACCCCTCCACTTT. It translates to CASSVMETAHSPLHF.

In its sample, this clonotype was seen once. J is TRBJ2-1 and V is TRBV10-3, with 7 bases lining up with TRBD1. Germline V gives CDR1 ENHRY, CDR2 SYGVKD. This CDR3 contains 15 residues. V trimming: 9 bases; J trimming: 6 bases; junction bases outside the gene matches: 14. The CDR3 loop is CAISPDRMGPNEQFF. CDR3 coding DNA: TGTGCCATAAGTCCGGACAGGATGGGACCCAATGAGCAGTTCTTC.

The CDR3 loop reads CAISETGSYEQYF. CDR3 in DNA: TGTGCCATCAGTGAGACAGGATCCTACGAGCAGTACTTC. This chain joins TRBV10-3 and TRBJ2-7, with D maybe TRBD1 (5 bases). V lost 2 bases, J lost 1 base, and 6 bases lay in between. CDR1 is ENHRY, CDR2 SYGVKD, per germline. The CDR3 totals 13 residues.

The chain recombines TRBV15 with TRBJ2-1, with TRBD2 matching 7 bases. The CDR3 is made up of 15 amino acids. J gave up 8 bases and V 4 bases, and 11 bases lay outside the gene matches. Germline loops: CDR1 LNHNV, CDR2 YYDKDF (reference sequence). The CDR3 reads CATSNSGALYDEQFF. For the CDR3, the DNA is TGTGCCACCAGCAACAGCGGGGCCCTTTACGATGAGCAGTTCTTC.

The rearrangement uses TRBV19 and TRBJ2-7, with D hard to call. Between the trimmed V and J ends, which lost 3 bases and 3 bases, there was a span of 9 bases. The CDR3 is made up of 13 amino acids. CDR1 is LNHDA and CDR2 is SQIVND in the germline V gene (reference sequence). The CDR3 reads CASSIGLLYEQYF. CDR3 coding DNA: TGTGCCAGTAGTATCGGTCTTCTCTACGAGCAGTACTTC.

DNA of the CDR3: TGTGCCAGCAGTGTGGTTCGGGACGCCCTCCACTTT. It specifies CASSVVRDALHF. J is TRBJ1-6 and V is TRBV2, with a weak D call TRBD1 (5 bases). Trimming removed 4 bases from V and 14 bases from J, with 12 bases in between. This CDR3 comprises 12 residues. Germline V lookup: CDR1 SNHLY, CDR2 FYNNEI.

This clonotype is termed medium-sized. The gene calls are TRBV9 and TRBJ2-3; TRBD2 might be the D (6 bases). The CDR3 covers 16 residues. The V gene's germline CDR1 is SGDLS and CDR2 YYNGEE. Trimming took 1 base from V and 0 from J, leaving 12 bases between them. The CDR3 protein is CASSVRPGESTDTQYF. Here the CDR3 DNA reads TGTGCCAGCAGCGTAAGGCCGGGGGAGAGCACAGATACGCAGTATTTT.

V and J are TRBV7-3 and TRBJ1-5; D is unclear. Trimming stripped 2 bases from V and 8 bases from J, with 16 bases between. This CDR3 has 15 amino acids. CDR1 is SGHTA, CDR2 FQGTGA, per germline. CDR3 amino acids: CASSLVHGQFEPQHF. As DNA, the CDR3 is TGTGCCAGCAGCTTAGTCCACGGTCAGTTTGAGCCCCAGCATTTT.

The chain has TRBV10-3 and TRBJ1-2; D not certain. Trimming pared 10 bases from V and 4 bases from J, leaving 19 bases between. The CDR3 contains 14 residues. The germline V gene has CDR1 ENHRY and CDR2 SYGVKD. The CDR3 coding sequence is TGTGCCAGCAGCGAGAACTGGAAGGGCTATGGCTACACCTTC. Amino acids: CASSENWKGYGYTF.

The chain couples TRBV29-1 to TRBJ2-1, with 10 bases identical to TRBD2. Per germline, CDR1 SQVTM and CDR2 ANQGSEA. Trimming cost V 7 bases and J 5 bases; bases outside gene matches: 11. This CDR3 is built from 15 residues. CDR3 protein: CSGRGLAGDNNEQFF. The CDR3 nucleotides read TGCAGCGGCCGTGGGCTAGCGGGGGATAACAATGAGCAGTTCTTC.

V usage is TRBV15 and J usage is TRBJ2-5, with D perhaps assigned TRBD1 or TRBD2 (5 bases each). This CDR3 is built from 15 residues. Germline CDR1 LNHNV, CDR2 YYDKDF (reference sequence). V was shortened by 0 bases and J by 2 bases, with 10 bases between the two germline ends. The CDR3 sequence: CATSRDLGRQETQYF. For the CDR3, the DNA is TGTGCCACCAGCAGAGATTTGGGACGACAAGAGACCCAGTACTTC.

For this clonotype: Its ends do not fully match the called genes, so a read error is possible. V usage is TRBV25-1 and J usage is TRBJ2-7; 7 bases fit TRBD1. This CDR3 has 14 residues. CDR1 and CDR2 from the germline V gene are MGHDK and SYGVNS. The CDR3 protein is CACSPGTAPYEQYF. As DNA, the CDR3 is TGTGCCTGCAGTCCAGGGACAGCCCCCTACGAGCAGTACTTC.

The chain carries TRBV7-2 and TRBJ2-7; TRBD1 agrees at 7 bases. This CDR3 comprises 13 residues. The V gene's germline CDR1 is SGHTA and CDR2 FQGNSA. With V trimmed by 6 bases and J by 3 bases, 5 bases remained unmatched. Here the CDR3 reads CASRQGLLYEQYF. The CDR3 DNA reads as TGTGCCAGCAGACAGGGGTTACTCTACGAGCAGTACTTC.

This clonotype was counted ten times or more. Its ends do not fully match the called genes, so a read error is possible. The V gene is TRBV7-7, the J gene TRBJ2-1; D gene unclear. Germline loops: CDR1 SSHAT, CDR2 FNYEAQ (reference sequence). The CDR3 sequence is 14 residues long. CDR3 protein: CASSLGGFGDEQFF. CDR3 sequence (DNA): TGTGCTAGCAGCCTTGGTGGTTTTGGGGATGAGCAGTTCTTC.

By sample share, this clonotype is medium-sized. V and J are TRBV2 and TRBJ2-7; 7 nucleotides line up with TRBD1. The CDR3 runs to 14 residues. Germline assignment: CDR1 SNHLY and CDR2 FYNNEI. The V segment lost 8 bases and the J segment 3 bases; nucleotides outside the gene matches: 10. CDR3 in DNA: TGTGCCAGCCACATCCGGACAGGAAACTACGAGCAGTACTTC. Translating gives CASHIRTGNYEQYF.

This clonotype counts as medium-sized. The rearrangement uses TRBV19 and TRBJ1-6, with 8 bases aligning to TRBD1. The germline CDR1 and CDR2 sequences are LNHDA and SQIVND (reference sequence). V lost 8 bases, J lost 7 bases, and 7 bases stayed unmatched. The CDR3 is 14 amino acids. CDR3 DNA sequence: TGTGCCAGTCAGGGGGCCGGGTCGAATTCACCCCTCCACTTT. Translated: CASQGAGSNSPLHF.

CDR3: CASSYSGKPGEVGNSPLHF. The CDR3 nucleotides are TGTGCCAGCAGTTACTCGGGGAAACCAGGGGAAGTAGGCAATTCACCCCTCCACTTT. The chain recombines TRBV6-2 or TRBV6-3 with TRBJ1-6; maybe TRBD1 (6 bases). Germline CDR1 reads MNHEY; CDR2 reads SVGEGT. Trimming cost V 0 bases and J 7 bases, with 22 bases left between them. The CDR3 spans 19 residues.

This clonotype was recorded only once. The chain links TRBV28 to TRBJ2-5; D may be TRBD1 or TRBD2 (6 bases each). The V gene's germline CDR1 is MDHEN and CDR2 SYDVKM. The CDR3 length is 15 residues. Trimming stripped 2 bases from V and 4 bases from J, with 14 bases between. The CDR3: CASSLNKGGTETQYF. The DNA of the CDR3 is TGTGCCAGCAGTTTAAACAAGGGGGGAACAGAGACCCAGTACTTC.

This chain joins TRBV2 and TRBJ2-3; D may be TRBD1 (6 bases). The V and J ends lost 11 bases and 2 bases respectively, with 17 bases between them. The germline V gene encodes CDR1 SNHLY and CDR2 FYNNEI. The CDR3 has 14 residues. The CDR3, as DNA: TGTGCCTGCCAGGACAGCCAGCTCACAGATACGCAGTATTTT. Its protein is CACQDSQLTDTQYF.

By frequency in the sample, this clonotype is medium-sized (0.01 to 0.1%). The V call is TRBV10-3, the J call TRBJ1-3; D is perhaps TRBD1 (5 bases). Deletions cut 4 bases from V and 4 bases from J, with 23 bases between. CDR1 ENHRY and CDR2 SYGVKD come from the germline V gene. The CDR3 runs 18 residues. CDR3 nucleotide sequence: TGTGCCATCAGTGGGGTACTCGGACAAACTGGTACGGGAAACACCATATATTTT. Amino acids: CAISGVLGQTGTGNTIYF.

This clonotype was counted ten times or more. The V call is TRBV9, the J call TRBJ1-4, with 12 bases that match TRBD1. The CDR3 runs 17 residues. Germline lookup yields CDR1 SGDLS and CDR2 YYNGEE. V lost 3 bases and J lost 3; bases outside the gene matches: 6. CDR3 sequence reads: CASSAGTGGASNEKLFF. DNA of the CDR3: TGTGCCAGCAGCGCCGGGACAGGGGGCGCGTCTAATGAAAAACTGTTTTTT.

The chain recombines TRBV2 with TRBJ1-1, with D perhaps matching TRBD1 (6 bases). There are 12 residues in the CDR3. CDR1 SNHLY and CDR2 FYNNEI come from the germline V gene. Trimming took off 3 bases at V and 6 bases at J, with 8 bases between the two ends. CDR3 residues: CASSEWTAEAFF. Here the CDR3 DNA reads TGTGCCAGCAGTGAGTGGACAGCTGAAGCTTTCTTT.

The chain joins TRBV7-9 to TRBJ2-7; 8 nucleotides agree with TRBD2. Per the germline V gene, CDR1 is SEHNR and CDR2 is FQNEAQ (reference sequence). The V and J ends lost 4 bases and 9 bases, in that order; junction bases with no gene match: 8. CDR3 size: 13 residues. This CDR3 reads CASSWGGLAVQYF. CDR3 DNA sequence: TGTGCCAGCAGCTGGGGAGGACTAGCTGTGCAGTACTTC.

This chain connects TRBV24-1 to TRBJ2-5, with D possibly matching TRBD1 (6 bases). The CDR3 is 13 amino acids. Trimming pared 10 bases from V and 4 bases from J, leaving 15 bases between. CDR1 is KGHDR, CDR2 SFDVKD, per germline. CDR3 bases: TGTGCCACGGGAGCAGGGGATTCAGAGACCCAGTACTTC. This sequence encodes CATGAGDSETQYF.

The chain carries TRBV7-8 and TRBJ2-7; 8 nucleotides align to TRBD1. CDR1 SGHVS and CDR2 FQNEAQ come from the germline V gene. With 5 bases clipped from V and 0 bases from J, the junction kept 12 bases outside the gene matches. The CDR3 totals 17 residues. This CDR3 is CASSPDRGGDLSYEQYF. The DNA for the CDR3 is TGTGCCAGCAGCCCAGACAGGGGCGGGGACCTCTCCTACGAGCAGTACTTC.

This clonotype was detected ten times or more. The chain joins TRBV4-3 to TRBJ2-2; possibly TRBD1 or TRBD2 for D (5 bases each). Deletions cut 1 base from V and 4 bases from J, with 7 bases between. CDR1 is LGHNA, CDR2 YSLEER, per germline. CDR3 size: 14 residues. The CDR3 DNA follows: TGCGCCAGCAGCCAAGTCGGGACCACCGGGGAGCTGTTTTTT. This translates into CASSQVGTTGELFF.